The clone carrying this T cell receptor beta chain was picked up a small number of times. These data come from a study of blood T cell repertoires in COVID-19. Across the whole study: Both acute and convalescent COVID-19 samples were obtained from the United States, Italy and Spain.

Per the study methods: Nucleated cell counts were estimated from reference gene primer amplification. TCRdb keeps only in-frame clones here, not all; method: immunoSEQ multiplex PCR. D and trimming were read from the DNA, whereas the V and J calls and clone size are those reported in that table. The sample records around 130,000 clones, about four fifths being singletons. The sample taken for sequencing was peripheral blood. The sequence was obtained from a man aged 25-40 years with COVID-19, enrolled during active disease.

The CDR3 loop is CASSAASPTYEQYF. The CDR3 nucleotides read TGTGCCAGTAGTGCGGCTAGCCCGACCTACGAGCAGTACTTC. This chain joins TRBV19 and TRBJ2-7, with TRBD2 as a possible D gene (5 bases). The V gene lost 5 bases and the J gene lost 2 bases, with 13 bases spanning the gap. There are 14 residues in the CDR3. CDR1 and CDR2 from the germline V gene are LNHDA and SQIVND (reference sequence).